This TCR beta chain was profiled in a study of STAT3 mutations in large granular lymphocyte leukemia (dated by TCRdb to the late 2010s). Background for the entire study: Roughly half of the T-LGLL patients who were sequenced longitudinally carried canonical activating STAT3 mutations. One or more immunosuppressive therapy regimens were given to more than half of T-LGLL patients, and hematologic response was seen in 40% of the treated patients. Serial deep sequencing of TCRbeta CDR3 and STAT3 was performed in patients with T-cell large granular lymphocyte leukemia to reconstruct clonal hierarchy and dynamics. From an initial cohort of 207 LGL patients, 15 to 20 representative T-LGLL cases were selected for longitudinal TCRbeta and STAT3 sequencing. Two patients with natural killer LGL leukemia were also sequenced longitudinally as controls within the study. Each patient was sequenced at an average of approximately 4 time points, ranging from 2 to 8 samplings. Overall results and qualifications from the work: Persisting codominant clonotypes in some patients meant a small but highly pathogenic clone may have been missed. Because no samples were available when a clone first appeared, clonal expansion was inferred from samplings taken at other points. Linking therapy response to changes in TCR clonal burden was complicated by variable intervals between samplings and by differing treatment regimens. The burden of the dominant TCR clone was higher than the STAT3 mutant burden in several patients, which suggests that the STAT3 mutation arose secondarily inside a clone that had already expanded. At least one immunodominant TCRbeta clonotype was present in every T-LGLL patient, and multiple immunodominant subclonotypes appeared in about half of the T-LGLL patients. In 6 of 18 patients, TCR clonotype switching occurred after therapy, and every newly emerging clone was STAT3 wild type.

An Illumina MiSeq was used to sequence the TCRbeta libraries, yielding an average of about 40,773 productive templates per sample. The immunoSEQ assay, which uses multiplex PCR amplification, was used to generate TCRbeta CDR3 libraries. The published analysis was carried out like this. Following a previously defined approach, repertoire diversity was calculated, and values close to 0 point to extremely monoclonal samples. As stored in TCRdb, this immuneACCESS dataset retains in-frame rearrangements with V and J assigned. A fraction of the clones does not appear; measured against another copy, unresolved V genes explain less than half of the discrepancy, and the remainder lacks a known reason. That table gives V, J and clone size, and the DNA gave D and trimming. Within this sample are over 10,000 clones, with roughly 85% of them counted one time only. The ten top clones hold 12% of the sample. The same DNA, extracted from blood mononuclear cells, served for both TCR sequencing and STAT3 sequencing.

In its sample, this clone was seen once. Its cognate antigen has yet to be identified. Per-base qualities were not stored, and no clone one base away is much larger. Taken from cysteine to phenylalanine, the CDR3 has 15 residues. Left in the record is the CDR3 DNA by itself, 45 bases read in frame from the first base. Reading the germline V gene gives CDR1 SGHAT and CDR2 FQNNGV. V ends up 5 bases short and J 8 bases short, with an unmatched junction base count of 11. The sequence was obtained from a human donor with T large granular lymphocyte leukemia. Some clones in this sample may be carry-over from other donors' samples. Material: PBMCs. The sequence is built from TRBV11-2 and TRBJ1-3; TRBD1 lines up with 8 middle nucleotides. Here the CDR3 is given as CASSPADRVSDTIYF. The nucleotides are TGTGCCAGCAGCCCCGCGGACAGGGTGTCGGACACCATATATTTT.